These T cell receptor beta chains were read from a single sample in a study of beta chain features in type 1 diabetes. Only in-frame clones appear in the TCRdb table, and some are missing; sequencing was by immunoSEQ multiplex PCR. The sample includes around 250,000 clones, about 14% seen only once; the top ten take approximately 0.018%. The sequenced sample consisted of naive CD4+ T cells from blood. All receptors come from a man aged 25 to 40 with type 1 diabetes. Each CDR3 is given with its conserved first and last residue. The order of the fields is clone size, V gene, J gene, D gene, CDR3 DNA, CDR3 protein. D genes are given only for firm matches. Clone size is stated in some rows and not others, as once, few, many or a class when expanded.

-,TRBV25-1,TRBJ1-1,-,TGTGCCAGCAGTCAGGCCGGTGGAGCTTTCTTT,CASSQAGGAFF
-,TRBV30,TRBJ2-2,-,TGTGCCCGGGGGTCCGGAGCCGGGGAGCTGTTTTTT,CARGSGAGELFF
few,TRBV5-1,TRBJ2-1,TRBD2,TGCGCCAGCAGCTCCGGGTCTAGCGGGGGCTGGGAGTTCTTC,CASSSGSSGGWEFF
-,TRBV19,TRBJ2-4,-,TGTGCCAGTACCTTCCAGGGGCAAGGCATTCAGTACTTC,CASTFQGQGIQYF
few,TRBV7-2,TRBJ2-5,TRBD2,TGTGCCAGCAGCACCGGAAGCGGGAGATACGTAGAGACCCAGTACTTC,CASSTGSGRYVETQYF
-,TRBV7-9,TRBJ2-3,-,TGTGCCAGCAGCTTAGCGACTGGGGCGGACACGCAGTATTTT,CASSLATGADTQYF
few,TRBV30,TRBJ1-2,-,TGTGCCTGGAGTACAGGAGGGAAAGGCTACACCTTC,CAWSTGGKGYTF
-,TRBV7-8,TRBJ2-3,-,TGTGCCAGCAGCTTATATTCCCCAGATACGCAGTATTTT,CASSLYSPDTQYF
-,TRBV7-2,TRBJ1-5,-,TGTGCCAGCAGCTTATCCCCAGATAGCAATCAGCCCCAGCATTTT,CASSLSPDSNQPQHF
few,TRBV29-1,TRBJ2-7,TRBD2,TGCAGCGTCGTACTTCTAGCGGGAGTAAGAGGCGAGCAGTACTTC,CSVVLLAGVRGEQYF
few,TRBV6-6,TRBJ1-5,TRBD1,TGTGCCAGCAGTTCCCAGGGGGTACCCGCTCAGCCCCAGCATTTT,CASSSQGVPAQPQHF
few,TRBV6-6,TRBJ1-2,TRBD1,TGTGCCAGCAGTAAGACAGGGGTTGGCTACACCTTC,CASSKTGVGYTF
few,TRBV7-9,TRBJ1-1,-,TGTGCCAGCAGCCCGACAGTTAAAAGGACTGAAGCTTTCTTT,CASSPTVKRTEAFF
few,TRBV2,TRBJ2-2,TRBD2,TGTGCCAGCAGTGAACGGGGGAGGGACACCGGGGAGCTGTTTTTT,CASSERGRDTGELFF
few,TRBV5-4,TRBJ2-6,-,TGTGCCAGCAGTCGGGCAGGGGACCTCTCTGGGGCCAACGTCCTGACTTTC,CASSRAGDLSGANVLTF
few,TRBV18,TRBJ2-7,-,TGTGCCAGCTCATCCACAGGGACCTACGAGCAGTACTTC,CASSSTGTYEQYF
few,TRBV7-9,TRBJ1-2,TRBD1,TGTGCCAGCAGCTTCCCGCCCGGGACAGGGCCTATCTATGGCTACACCTTC,CASSFPPGTGPIYGYTF
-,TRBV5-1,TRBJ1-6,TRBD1,TGCGCCAGCAGCTTACAGGGGGTTGATTCACCCCTCCACTTT,CASSLQGVDSPLHF
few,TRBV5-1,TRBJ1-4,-,TGCGCCAGCAGCAGCGCGGATGCAACTAATGAAAAACTGTTTTTT,CASSSADATNEKLFF
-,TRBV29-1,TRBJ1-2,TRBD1,TGCAGCTCGGGGGGTGGGACAGGGGTCGGCTACACCTTC,CSSGGGTGVGYTF
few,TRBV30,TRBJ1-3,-,TGTGCCTGCCAGGGGTCTTCGGGAAACACCATATATTTT,CACQGSSGNTIYF
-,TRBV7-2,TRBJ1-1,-,TGTGCCAGCAGCCGAAACAGGGTTACTGAAGCTTTCTTT,CASSRNRVTEAFF
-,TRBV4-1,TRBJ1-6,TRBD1,TGCGCCAGCAGCCAAGGACAGGGAAATTCACCCCTCCACTTT,CASSQGQGNSPLHF
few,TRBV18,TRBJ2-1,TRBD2,TGTGCCAGCTCACCCCCGTTAGCGGGAGGGGGTGAGCAGTTCTTC,CASSPPLAGGGEQFF
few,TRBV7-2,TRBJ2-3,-,TGTGCCAGCAGCTTACGACGGACGGGGAACACAGATACGCAGTATTTT,CASSLRRTGNTDTQYF
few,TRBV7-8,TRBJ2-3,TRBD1,TGTGCCAGCAGCCGCGGACAGGGGACAGATACGCAGTATTTT,CASSRGQGTDTQYF
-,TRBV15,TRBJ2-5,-,TGTGCCACCAGCCCAGGGGTAGGGGCCGGAGAGACCCAGTACTTC,CATSPGVGAGETQYF
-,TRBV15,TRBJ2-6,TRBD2,TGTGCCACCAGCAGGGCGGGGGGGTACTCTGGGGCCAACGTCCTGACTTTC,CATSRAGGYSGANVLTF
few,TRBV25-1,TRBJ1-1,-,TGTGCCAGCAGTGAACCGGGGAAGACTGAAGCTTTCTTT,CASSEPGKTEAFF
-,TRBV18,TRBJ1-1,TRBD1,TGTGCCAGCTCCGGACAGGGGGACACTGAAGCTTTCTTT,CASSGQGDTEAFF
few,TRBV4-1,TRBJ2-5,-,TGCGCCAGCAGCTCCGGCGGGGTGTACCAAGAGACCCAGTACTTC,CASSSGGVYQETQYF
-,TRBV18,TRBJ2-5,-,TGTGCCAGCTCACCACCCTCGACACGGGAGACCCAGTACTTC,CASSPPSTRETQYF
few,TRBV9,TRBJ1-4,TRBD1,TGTGCCAGCAGCTCCTCGACAGGGCAGGAAAAACTGTTTTTT,CASSSSTGQEKLFF
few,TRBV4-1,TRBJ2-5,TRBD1,TGCGCCAGCAGCCAACCGGACAGGGTGCACGAGACCCAGTACTTC,CASSQPDRVHETQYF
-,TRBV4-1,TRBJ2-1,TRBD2,TGCGCCAGCAGAAGACTAGCGGGGGGCTCCTACAATGAGCAGTTCTTC,CASRRLAGGSYNEQFF
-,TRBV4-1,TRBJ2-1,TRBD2,TGCGCCAGCAGCCTCCGAAACCCCCAGGCGGGAGGGGGGAATGAGCAGTTCTTC,CASSLRNPQAGGGNEQFF